This T cell receptor (beta chain) was captured by sequencing in a study of tumor-infiltrating lymphocytes in oesophageal squamous cell carcinoma. This CDR3 is 16 amino acids long. Germline CDR1 is SGHTA and CDR2 is FQGNSA. The J segment lost 0 bases and the V segment lost 6 bases, leaving 8 bases of the junction unmatched. TCRdb independently ran MiXCR on the PCR reads; one entry per CDR3 protein. In the table there are roughly 17,000 distinct CDR3 sequences, 47% of which are singletons. The chain combines TRBV7-2 with TRBJ2-1, with 7 bases identical to TRBD2. This TCR derives from a female donor with esophageal squamous cell carcinoma. Sequenced: normal esophageal tissue next to the tumor. As DNA, the CDR3 is TGTGCCAGCAGAGGACCGGGACTACGCTCCTACAATGAGCAGTTCTTC. As protein: CASRGPGLRSYNEQFF.